The 28 T cell receptor beta chains in this list originate from one sample, sequenced in a study of blood T cell repertoires in COVID-19 (dated by TCRdb to the early 2020s). Libraries were made using the immunoSEQ multiplex PCR assay. Drawn from immuneACCESS, this table holds only the in-frame rearrangements with V and J called that TCRdb kept. Clones are partly lost; checked studies trace under half to an unresolved V gene and leave the rest unexplained. The sample profile shows 270,000 or so clones; roughly 91% of them were found once. More than 9.5% of the sample is in the top ten clones. The sample was peripheral blood. These receptors were obtained from a woman in her twenties or thirties with COVID-19, enrolled during active disease.

The V and J genes are TRBV9 and TRBJ1-5; no definite D call. V lost 4 bases and J 3 bases, leaving 11 bases between the germline ends. Germline V CDR1 and CDR2: SGDLS, YYNGEE. The CDR3 consists of 14 residues. The DNA of the CDR3 is TGTGCCAGCAGCCCCGACAATTACAATCAGCCCCAGCATTTT. Amino acids: CASSPDNYNQPQHF.

Here the CDR3 reads CASRTGTRGGYTF. The DNA for the CDR3 is TGTGCCAGCAGAACAGGGACCCGCGGAGGCTACACCTTC. The chain uses TRBV27 and TRBJ1-2; D might be TRBD1 (6 bases). Trimming cost V 6 bases and J 8 bases, with 16 bases left between them. The length of the CDR3 is 13 residues. Germline V gene lookup returns CDR1 MNHEY and CDR2 SMNVEV (reference sequence).

The chain employs TRBV7-9 and TRBJ1-4; perhaps TRBD1 as D (5 bases). The germline CDR1 and CDR2 sequences are SEHNR and FQNEAQ (reference sequence). V was cut by 0 bases and J by 8 bases, with 13 bases left in between. This CDR3 spans 15 amino acids. CDR3 sequence: CASSLASGLWEKLFF. CDR3 sequence (DNA): TGTGCCAGCAGCTTAGCCTCAGGGCTTTGGGAAAAACTGTTTTTT.

This clone occurred a few times. The J gene is TRBJ2-5, the V gene TRBV20-1; possible D gene TRBD1, 5 bases. Germline lookup yields CDR1 DFQATT and CDR2 SNEGSKA (reference sequence). This CDR3 has 11 amino acids. The V end was cut by 6 bases, the J end by 9 bases, with 14 bases between. The CDR3 coding sequence is TGCAGTGCATCAGCGACAGCCCCCCAGTACTTC. Amino acid sequence: CSASATAPQYF.

The V call is TRBV7-2, the J call TRBJ1-4, with D possibly matching TRBD1 (6 bases). The CDR3 is 15 residues long. V lost 6 bases, J lost 7 bases, and 18 bases lay in between. Looked up from germline, CDR1 is SGHTA and CDR2 is FQGNSA. For the CDR3, the DNA is TGTGCCAGCAGGCGTCCAGGGGCGGGAGTTGAAAAACTGTTTTTT. It encodes CASRRPGAGVEKLFF.

V and J are TRBV6-5 and TRBJ2-1; 8 bases line up with TRBD1. This CDR3 contains 14 residues. V was pared by 2 bases and J by 6 bases, with 3 bases of the junction left unmatched. Germline CDR1 reads MNHEY; CDR2 reads SVGAGI. The CDR3 is CASSYRTGINEQFF. Written as DNA, the CDR3 is TGTGCCAGCAGTTACCGGACAGGGATCAATGAGCAGTTCTTC.

This clone was seen a single time. The gene calls are TRBV18 and TRBJ2-3, with TRBD2 matching 8 bases. CDR1 KGHSH and CDR2 LQKENI come from the germline V gene. The CDR3 consists of 17 residues. V was pared by 3 bases and J by 2 bases, with 10 bases of the junction left unmatched. Here the CDR3 reads CASSPSPGGAVTDTQYF. The CDR3 DNA is TGTGCCAGCTCACCGTCCCCGGGGGGGGCAGTCACAGATACGCAGTATTTT.

This clone was counted once. The CDR3 spells CASSPRGRGTGELFF. CDR3 bases: TGCGCCAGCAGCCCCCGAGGGAGGGGCACCGGGGAGCTGTTTTTT. J is TRBJ2-2 and V is TRBV4-1; 7 bases line up with TRBD2. This CDR3 has 15 residues. J lost 4 bases, V lost 4 bases, and 6 bases had no gene match. The germline V gene has CDR1 MGHRA and CDR2 YSYEKL.

This chain connects TRBV27 to TRBJ2-3, with D hard to call. The CDR3 is made up of 12 amino acids. V was pared by 2 bases and J by 4 bases, with 4 bases between. Germline CDR1 and CDR2: MNHEY and SMNVEV (reference sequence). The CDR3 DNA is TGTGCCAGCAGTTTAAGCCCAGATACGCAGTATTTT. Its translation: CASSLSPDTQYF.

This chain uses TRBV5-4 with TRBJ1-2; D may be TRBD1 (5 bases). Between the trimmed V and J ends, which lost 0 bases and 8 bases, there was a span of 14 bases. The CDR3 sequence is 14 residues long. Germline V CDR1 and CDR2: SGHNT, YYREEE (reference sequence). CDR3 residues: CASSLGDSLKGYTF. CDR3 nucleotides: TGTGCCAGCAGCTTGGGTGACAGCCTGAAGGGCTACACCTTC.

This sequence joins TRBV13 and TRBJ2-1; 9 bases align to TRBD1. Germline V gene sequence: CDR1 PRHDT, CDR2 FYEKMQ (reference sequence). V shed 5 bases, J shed 3 bases, and the junction held 8 bases outside the gene matches. This CDR3 has 16 amino acids. This CDR3 is CASSPGGQGIYNEQFF. The CDR3 nucleotides read TGTGCCAGCAGCCCTGGGGGACAGGGTATCTACAATGAGCAGTTCTTC.

The V and J genes are TRBV7-2 and TRBJ1-6; D is unresolved. This CDR3 has 19 residues. The germline CDR1 and CDR2 sequences are SGHTA and FQGNSA. Trimming left V 1 base short and J 0 bases short, with 16 bases between. The CDR3 spells CASSLGGALLGSYNSPLHF. The CDR3 bases are TGTGCCAGCAGCTTAGGGGGAGCTCTCCTCGGCTCCTATAATTCACCCCTCCACTTT.

This chain connects TRBV1 to TRBJ1-3. TRBV1 is reported as a pseudogene. This CDR3 has 15 amino acids. CDR3 in DNA: TGCACCAGCAGCCAGAGCCGGGGATCCGGAAACACCATATATTTT. This translates into CTSSQSRGSGNTIYF.

The chain uses TRBV3-1 (or the pseudogene TRBV3-2) and TRBJ1-1; TRBD1 aligns across 8 bases. V shed 0 bases and J 5 bases; nucleotides not matched to a gene: 5. The CDR3 covers 15 residues. In germline, CDR1 is LGHDT, CDR2 YNNKEL (reference sequence). CDR3 in DNA: TGTGCCAGCAGCCAAGATACAGGGGGATGGACTGAAGCTTTCTTT. Residues: CASSQDTGGWTEAFF.

This chain joins TRBV27 and TRBJ2-7; the D gene is possibly TRBD2 (5 bases). Trimming removed 6 bases at V and 4 bases at J, with 16 bases between. In germline, CDR1 is MNHEY, CDR2 SMNVEV (reference sequence). The CDR3 runs to 14 residues. CDR3 protein: CASRPNGDGYEQYF. CDR3 DNA: TGTGCCAGCAGACCCAACGGGGATGGGTACGAGCAGTACTTC.

This chain joins TRBV14 and TRBJ2-7; 11 bases fit TRBD1. J was trimmed by 0 bases and V by 6 bases; bases with no gene match: 22. Germline CDR1 is SGHDN and CDR2 is FVKESK. The CDR3 contains 21 residues. The CDR3 region has the DNA TGTGCCAGCAGGCTCCCGGGACAGGGGGTATTAGCGGGGAATAGCTCCTACGAGCAGTACTTC. Translation: CASRLPGQGVLAGNSSYEQYF.

The chain links TRBV5-5 to TRBJ1-2; 7 bases fit TRBD1. There are 16 residues in the CDR3. From germline, CDR1 is SGHKS and CDR2 YYEKEE (reference sequence). V shed 4 bases and J 8 bases; nucleotides not matched to a gene: 17. The CDR3 region is CASSAQPAGTAEGYTF. CDR3 nucleotides: TGTGCCAGCAGCGCCCAACCGGCGGGGACAGCGGAAGGCTACACCTTC.

In the case of this clone: The junction shows a germline mismatch at one end, possibly a read error. The chain is built from TRBV7-2 and TRBJ2-7, with D perhaps matching TRBD2 (6 bases). The CDR3 has 14 amino acids. Germline loops: CDR1 SGHTA, CDR2 FQGNSA. CDR3 sequence: CASSLALVYYEQYF. CDR3 nucleotide sequence: TGTGCCAGCAGCCTAGCGTTAGTCTACTACGAGCAGTACTTC.

V gene TRBV21-1 combines with J gene TRBJ1-1. TRBV21-1 is tagged as a pseudogene. This CDR3 has 18 residues. CDR3: CASSKSGGPNNMNTEAFF. The CDR3 DNA is TGTGCCAGCAGCAAATCCGGAGGGCCGAACAACATGAACACTGAAGCTTTCTTT.

The chain couples TRBV28 to TRBJ2-2, with 10 bases that match TRBD2. CDR1 MDHEN and CDR2 SYDVKM come from the germline V gene. The CDR3 contains 16 residues. V shed 5 bases and J 1 base; nucleotides not matched to a gene: 4. The CDR3 DNA reads TGTGCCAGCAGTCTCTGGACTAGCGGGAACACCGGGGAGCTGTTTTTT. This gives the protein CASSLWTSGNTGELFF.

The rearrangement uses TRBV14 and TRBJ2-7; 11 nucleotides align to TRBD1. This CDR3 contains 17 residues. V dropped 4 bases and J dropped 7; count of bases not matched to a gene: 15. The germline V gene encodes CDR1 SGHDN and CDR2 FVKESK. The CDR3 spells CASSLGTGGLGDSEQYF. In DNA, the CDR3 is TGTGCCAGCAGCCTCGGGACAGGGGGGCTCGGGGACTCTGAGCAGTACTTC.

The chain combines TRBV24-1 with TRBJ2-3; the match to TRBD2 covers 9 bases. There are 16 residues in the CDR3. V lost 5 bases and J lost 2; bases outside the gene matches: 7. Germline V lookup: CDR1 KGHDR, CDR2 SFDVKD. The CDR3 DNA reads as TGTGCCACCAGTGTCGGAGCGGGGGGCCTCACAGATACGCAGTATTTT. Encoded protein: CATSVGAGGLTDTQYF.

DNA for the CDR3: TGTGCCAGCAGCTTGGGGGGCCAGGAAGCTTTCTTT. Its translation: CASSLGGQEAFF. V is TRBV5-6 and J is TRBJ1-1; a weak D match, TRBD1 (5 bases). The CDR3 spans 12 residues. From germline, CDR1 is SGHDT and CDR2 YYEEEE. Trimming stripped 0 bases from V and 8 bases from J, with 8 bases between.

The gene calls are TRBV27 and TRBJ2-7, with TRBD1 identical over 8 bases. Germline loops: CDR1 MNHEY, CDR2 SMNVEV (reference sequence). The CDR3 covers 15 residues. After removal of 3 bases from V and 4 bases from J, the junction contained 8 bases not matched to a gene. CDR3 in amino acids: CASSFLGTGSYEQYF. CDR3 nucleotide sequence: TGTGCCAGCAGTTTCCTCGGGACAGGTTCTTACGAGCAGTACTTC.

This sequence joins TRBV7-9 and TRBJ2-5, with 10 bases aligning to TRBD1. CDR3 length: 15 amino acids. Trimming at V came to 5 bases and at J to 5 bases, leaving 8 bases not matched to a gene. Germline CDR1 and CDR2: SEHNR and FQNEAQ (reference sequence). CDR3 region: CASSRSTGGLETQYF. Here the CDR3 DNA reads TGTGCCAGCAGCCGATCGACAGGGGGCTTGGAGACCCAGTACTTC.

This clone showed up just once. The genes are TRBV30 and TRBJ1-4; 7 positions match TRBD1. Germline-derived CDR1 and CDR2 are GTSNPN and SVGIG (reference sequence). J lost 10 bases, V lost 2 bases, and 10 bases had no gene match. The CDR3 has 14 residues. The CDR3 region has the DNA TGTGCCTGGAGTTCAGAGGGGGCGATTGGAAAACTGTTTTTT. Its translation is CAWSSEGAIGKLFF.

The genes are TRBV6-5 and TRBJ2-3; no definite D call. V gave up 0 bases and J gave up 1 base, with 11 bases separating them. CDR3 length: 16 amino acids. Germline CDR1 and CDR2: MNHEY and SVGAGI. In DNA form, the CDR3 reads TGTGCCAGCAGTTACTCGATTTTCGCGCGCACAGATACGCAGTATTTT. Its protein product is CASSYSIFARTDTQYF.

The CDR3 bases are TGTGCCAGCAGCGTAGAAGCGAACACTGAAGCTTTCTTT. This translates into CASSVEANTEAFF. The chain has TRBV9 and TRBJ1-1; D is ambiguous. Germline CDR1 SGDLS, CDR2 YYNGEE. There are 13 residues in the CDR3. Trimming left V 0 bases short and J 1 base short, with 4 bases between.